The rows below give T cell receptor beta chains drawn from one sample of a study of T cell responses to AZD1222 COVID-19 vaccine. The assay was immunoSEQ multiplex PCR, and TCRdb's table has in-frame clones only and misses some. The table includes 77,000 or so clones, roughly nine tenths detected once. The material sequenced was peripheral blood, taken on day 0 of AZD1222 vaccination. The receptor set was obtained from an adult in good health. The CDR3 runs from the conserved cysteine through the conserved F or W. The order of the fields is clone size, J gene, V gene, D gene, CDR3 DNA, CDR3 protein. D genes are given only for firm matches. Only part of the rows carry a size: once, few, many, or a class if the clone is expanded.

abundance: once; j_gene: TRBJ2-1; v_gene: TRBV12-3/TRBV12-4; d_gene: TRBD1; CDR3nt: TGTGCCAGCAGTCCCCGGACAGGGGATGAGCAGTTCTTC; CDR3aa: CASSPRTGDEQFF
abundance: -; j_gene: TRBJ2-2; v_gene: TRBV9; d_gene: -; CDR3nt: TGTGCCAGCAGCGTTAGCGACACCGGGGAGCTGTTTTTT; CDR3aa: CASSVSDTGELFF
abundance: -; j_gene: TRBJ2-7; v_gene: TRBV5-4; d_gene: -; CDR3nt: TGTGCCAGCAGCTTGGGAGTAGCGGAGAGCTCCTACGAGCAGTACTTC; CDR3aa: CASSLGVAESSYEQYF
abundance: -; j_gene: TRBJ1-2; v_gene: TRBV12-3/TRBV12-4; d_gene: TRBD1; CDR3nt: TGTGCCAGCAGACATGGGACAGTCGGCTACACCTTC; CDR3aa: CASRHGTVGYTF
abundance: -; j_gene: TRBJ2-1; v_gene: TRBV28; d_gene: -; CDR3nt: TGTGCCAGCAGTTCTTACTACAATGAGCAGTTCTTC; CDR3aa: CASSSYYNEQFF
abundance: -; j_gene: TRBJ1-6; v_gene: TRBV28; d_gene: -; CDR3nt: TGTGCCAGTCGGCCCAGGGGAGTATCCTATAATTCACCCCTCCACTTT; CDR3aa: CASRPRGVSYNSPLHF
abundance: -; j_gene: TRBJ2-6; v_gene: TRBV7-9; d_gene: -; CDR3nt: TGTGCCAGCTACTACTCTGGGGCCAACGTCCTGACTTTC; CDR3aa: CASYYSGANVLTF
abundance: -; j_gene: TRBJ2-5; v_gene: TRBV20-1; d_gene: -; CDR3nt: TGCAGTGCTAGCGAAGAGACCCAGTACTTC; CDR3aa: CSASEETQYF
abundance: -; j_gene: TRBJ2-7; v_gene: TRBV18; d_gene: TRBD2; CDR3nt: TGTGCCAGCTCACCGGGACTAGCGGGACCCTACGAGCAGTACTTC; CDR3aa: CASSPGLAGPYEQYF
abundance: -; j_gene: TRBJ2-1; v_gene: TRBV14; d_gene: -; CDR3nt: TGTGCCAGCAGCTATACAGGTTACAATGAGCAGTTCTTC; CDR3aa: CASSYTGYNEQFF
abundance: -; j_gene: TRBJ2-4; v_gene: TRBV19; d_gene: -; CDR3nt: TGTGCCGCCTCCCCGGGCCTAGCCAAAAACATTCAGTACTTC; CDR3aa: CAASPGLAKNIQYF
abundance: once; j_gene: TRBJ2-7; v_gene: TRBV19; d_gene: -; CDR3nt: TGTGCCAGCGGGTGGGTCTACGAGCAGTACTTC; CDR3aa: CASGWVYEQYF
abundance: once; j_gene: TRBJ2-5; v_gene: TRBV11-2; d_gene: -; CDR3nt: TGTGCCAGCAGCCCTATAGGGGAGACCCAGTACTTC; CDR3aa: CASSPIGETQYF
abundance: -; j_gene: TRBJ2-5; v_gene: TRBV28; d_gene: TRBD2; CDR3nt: TGTGCCAGCAGGTACGGGGGGAAAGAGACCCAGTACTTC; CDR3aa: CASRYGGKETQYF
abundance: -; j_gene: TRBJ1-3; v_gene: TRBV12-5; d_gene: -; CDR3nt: TGTGCTAGTGGTTTTTCCCTGGTGGCTGGAAACACCATATATTTT; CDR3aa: CASGFSLVAGNTIYF
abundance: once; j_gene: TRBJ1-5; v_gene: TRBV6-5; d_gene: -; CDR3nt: TGTGCCACCGAGTATCCGGGGGGAGTAGGTCAGCCCCAGCATTTT; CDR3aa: CATEYPGGVGQPQHF
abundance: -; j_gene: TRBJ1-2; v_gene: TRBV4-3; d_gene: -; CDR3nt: TGCGCCAGCAGCCAAGAAGACGACGGACCTATTGGCTACACCTTC; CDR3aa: CASSQEDDGPIGYTF
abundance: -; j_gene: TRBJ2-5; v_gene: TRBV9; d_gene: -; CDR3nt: TGTGCCAGCAGCGTCGGAGGGAAAGGGTATATCCAAGAGACCCAGTACTTC; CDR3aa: CASSVGGKGYIQETQYF
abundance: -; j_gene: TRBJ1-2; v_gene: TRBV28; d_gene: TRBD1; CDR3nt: TGTGCCAGCAGTTTGGGACAGGATGGCTACACCTTC; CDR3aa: CASSLGQDGYTF
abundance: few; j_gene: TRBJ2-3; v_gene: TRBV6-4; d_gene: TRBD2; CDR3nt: TGTGCCAGCAGTGACTCGAGCGGGGTAGGGTCGGATACGCAGTATTTT; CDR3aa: CASSDSSGVGSDTQYF
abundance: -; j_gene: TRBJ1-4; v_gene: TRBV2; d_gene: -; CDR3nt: TGTGCCAGCAGTGAAAGGGGTCCGAGGACCCGAGGGTATGAAAAACTGTTTTTT; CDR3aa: CASSERGPRTRGYEKLFF
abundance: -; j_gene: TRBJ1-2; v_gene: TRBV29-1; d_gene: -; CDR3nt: TGCAGCGTTGAAGCCGGGACATTAGGGGGTTATGGCTACACCTTC; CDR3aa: CSVEAGTLGGYGYTF
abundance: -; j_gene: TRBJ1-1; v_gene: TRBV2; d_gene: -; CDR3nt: TGTGCCAGCAGCTACAGGGATGAAGCTTTCTTT; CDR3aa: CASSYRDEAFF
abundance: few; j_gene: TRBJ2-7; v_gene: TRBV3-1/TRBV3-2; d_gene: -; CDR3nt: TGTGCCAGCAGCCAAGGAGCCTACGAGCAGTACTTC; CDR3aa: CASSQGAYEQYF
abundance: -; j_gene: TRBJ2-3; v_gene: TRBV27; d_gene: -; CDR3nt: TGTGCCAGCACCGGGGCAGCCCAGGGGTCTACGCAGTATTTT; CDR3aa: CASTGAAQGSTQYF
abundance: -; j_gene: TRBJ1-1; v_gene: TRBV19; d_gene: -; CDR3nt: TGTGCCAGTAGTCCAAGGGGGGAGAACACTGAAGCTTTCTTT; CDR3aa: CASSPRGENTEAFF
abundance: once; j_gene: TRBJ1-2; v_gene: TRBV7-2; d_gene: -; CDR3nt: TGTGCCAGCAGCTTAGAGGTTAATTCGGGGCATGGCTACACCTTC; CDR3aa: CASSLEVNSGHGYTF
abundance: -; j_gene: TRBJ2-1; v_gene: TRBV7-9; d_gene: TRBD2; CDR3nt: TGTGCCAGCAGCTTCCGAGCGGGAGGGCCTGACAATGAGCAGTTCTTC; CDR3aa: CASSFRAGGPDNEQFF
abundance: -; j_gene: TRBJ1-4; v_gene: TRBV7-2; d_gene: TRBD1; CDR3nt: TGTGCCAGCAGCCAAAACCCCGTAGGACAGGGTAAAAAACTGTTTTTT; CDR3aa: CASSQNPVGQGKKLFF